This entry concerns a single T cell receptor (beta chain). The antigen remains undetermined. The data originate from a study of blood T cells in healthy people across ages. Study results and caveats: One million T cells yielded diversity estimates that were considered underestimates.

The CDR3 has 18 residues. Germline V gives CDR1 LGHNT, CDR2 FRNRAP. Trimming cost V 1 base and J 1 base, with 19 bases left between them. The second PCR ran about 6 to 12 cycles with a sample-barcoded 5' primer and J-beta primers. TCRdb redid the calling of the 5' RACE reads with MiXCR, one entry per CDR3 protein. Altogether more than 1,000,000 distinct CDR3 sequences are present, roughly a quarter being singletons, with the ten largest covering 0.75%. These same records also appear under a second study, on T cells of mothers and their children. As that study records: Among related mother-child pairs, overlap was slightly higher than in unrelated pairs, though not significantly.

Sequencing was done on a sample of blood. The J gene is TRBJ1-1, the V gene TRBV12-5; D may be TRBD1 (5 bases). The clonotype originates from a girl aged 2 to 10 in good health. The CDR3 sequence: CASGLARKDGAPNTEAFF. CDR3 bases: TGTGCTAGTGGTTTGGCCCGAAAGGACGGGGCCCCGAACACTGAAGCTTTCTTT. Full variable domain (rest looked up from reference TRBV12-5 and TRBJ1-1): DARVTQTPRHKVTEMGQEVTMRCQPILGHNTVFWYRQTMMQGLELLAYFRNRAPLDDSGMPKDRFSAEMPDATLATLKIQPSEPRDSAVYFCASGLARKDGAPNTEAFFGQGTRLTVV.